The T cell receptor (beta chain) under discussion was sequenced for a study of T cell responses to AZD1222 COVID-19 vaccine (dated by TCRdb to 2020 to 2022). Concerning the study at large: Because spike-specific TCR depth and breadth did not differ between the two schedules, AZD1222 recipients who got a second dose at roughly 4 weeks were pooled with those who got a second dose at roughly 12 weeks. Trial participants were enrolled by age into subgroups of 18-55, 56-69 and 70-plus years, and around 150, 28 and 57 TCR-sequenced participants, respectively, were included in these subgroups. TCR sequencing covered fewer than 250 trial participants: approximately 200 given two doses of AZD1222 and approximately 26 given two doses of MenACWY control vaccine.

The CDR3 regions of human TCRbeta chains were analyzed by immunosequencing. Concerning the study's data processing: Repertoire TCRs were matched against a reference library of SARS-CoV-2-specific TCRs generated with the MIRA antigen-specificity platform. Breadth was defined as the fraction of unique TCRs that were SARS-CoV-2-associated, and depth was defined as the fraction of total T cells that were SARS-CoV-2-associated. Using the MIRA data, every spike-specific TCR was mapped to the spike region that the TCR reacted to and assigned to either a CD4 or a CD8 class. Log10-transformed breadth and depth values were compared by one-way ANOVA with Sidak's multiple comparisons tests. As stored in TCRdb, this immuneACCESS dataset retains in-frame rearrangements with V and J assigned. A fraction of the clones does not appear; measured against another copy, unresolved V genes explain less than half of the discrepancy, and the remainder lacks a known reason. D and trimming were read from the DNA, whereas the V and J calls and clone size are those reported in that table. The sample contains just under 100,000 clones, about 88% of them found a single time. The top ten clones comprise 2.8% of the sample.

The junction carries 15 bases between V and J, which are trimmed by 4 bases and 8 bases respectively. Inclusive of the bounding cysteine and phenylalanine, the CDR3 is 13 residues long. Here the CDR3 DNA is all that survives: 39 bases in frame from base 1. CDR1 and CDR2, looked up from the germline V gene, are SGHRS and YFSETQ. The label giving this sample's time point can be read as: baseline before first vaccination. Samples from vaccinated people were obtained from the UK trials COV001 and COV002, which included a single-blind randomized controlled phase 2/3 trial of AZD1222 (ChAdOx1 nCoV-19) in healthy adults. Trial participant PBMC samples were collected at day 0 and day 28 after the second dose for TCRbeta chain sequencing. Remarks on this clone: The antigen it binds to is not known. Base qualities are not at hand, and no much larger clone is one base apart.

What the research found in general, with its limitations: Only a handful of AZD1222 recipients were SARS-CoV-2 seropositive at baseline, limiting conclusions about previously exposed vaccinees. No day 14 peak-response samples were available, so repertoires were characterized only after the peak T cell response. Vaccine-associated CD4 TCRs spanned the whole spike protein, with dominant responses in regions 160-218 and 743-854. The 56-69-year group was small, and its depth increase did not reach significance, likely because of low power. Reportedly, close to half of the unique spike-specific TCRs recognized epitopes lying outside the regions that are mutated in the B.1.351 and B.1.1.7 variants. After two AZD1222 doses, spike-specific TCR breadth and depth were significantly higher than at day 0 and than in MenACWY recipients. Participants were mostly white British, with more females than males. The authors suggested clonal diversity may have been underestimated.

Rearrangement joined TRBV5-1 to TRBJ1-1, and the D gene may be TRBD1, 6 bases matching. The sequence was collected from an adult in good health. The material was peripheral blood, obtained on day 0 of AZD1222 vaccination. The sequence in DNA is TGCGCCAGCAGCATAGGACAGCTGTCAGAAGCTTTCTTT. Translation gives CASSIGQLSEAFF.